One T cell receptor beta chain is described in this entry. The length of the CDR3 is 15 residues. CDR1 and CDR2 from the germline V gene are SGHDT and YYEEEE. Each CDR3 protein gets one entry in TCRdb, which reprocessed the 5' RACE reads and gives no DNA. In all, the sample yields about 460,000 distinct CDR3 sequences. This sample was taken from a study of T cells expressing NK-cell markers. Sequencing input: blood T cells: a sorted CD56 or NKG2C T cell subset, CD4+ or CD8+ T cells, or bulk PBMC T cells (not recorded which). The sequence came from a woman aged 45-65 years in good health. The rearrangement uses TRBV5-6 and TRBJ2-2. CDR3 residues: CASSSLGELTGELFF.